This is a list of T cell receptor beta chains from one sample in a study of blood T cell repertoires in COVID-19. The repertoire was sequenced with immunoSEQ multiplex PCR; TCRdb's copy has only in-frame clones and lacks some. Of over 200,000 clones in the sample, 90% were seen once. Sequencing was done on a sample of peripheral blood. These receptor sequences come from a man aged 25 to 45 with COVID-19, enrolled during active disease. Both conserved end residues are part of each CDR3. The D gene is left open where the match is weak. Only part of the rows carry a size: once, few, many, or a class if the clone is expanded.

V,size,J,D,CDR3,DNA
TRBV18,-,TRBJ2-7,TRBD1,CASSPGTVIYEQYF,TGTGCCAGCTCACCGGGGACAGTAATCTACGAGCAGTACTTC
TRBV6-5,-,TRBJ2-3,TRBD2,CASSFWTSGGADTQYF,TGTGCCAGCAGTTTCTGGACTAGCGGGGGGGCAGATACGCAGTATTTT
TRBV9,-,TRBJ1-3,-,CASSVGQGNTIYF,TGTGCCAGCAGCGTAGGCCAGGGAAACACCATATATTTT
TRBV27,-,TRBJ2-7,TRBD1,CASSGRQGAMYEQYF,TGTGCCAGCAGTGGCAGACAGGGGGCTATGTACGAGCAGTACTTC
TRBV30,-,TRBJ1-3,-,CAWSRSGGYTIYF,TGTGCCTGGAGTCGATCCGGGGGATACACCATATATTTT
TRBV5-4,once,TRBJ1-5,-,CASIHRVGNQPQHF,TGTGCCAGCATCCACAGGGTTGGCAATCAGCCCCAGCATTTT
TRBV7-2,-,TRBJ1-4,TRBD1,CASSLAGTGRQEKLFF,TGTGCCAGCAGCTTAGCGGGGACAGGGCGCCAGGAAAAACTGTTTTTT
TRBV6-2/TRBV6-3,-,TRBJ2-1,TRBD1,CASSPAGGRYNEQFF,TGTGCCAGCAGTCCCGCAGGGGGTCGTTACAATGAGCAGTTCTTC
TRBV6-5,-,TRBJ1-1,-,CASSSDSGNTEAFF,TGTGCCAGCAGTTCAGACTCGGGGAACACTGAAGCTTTCTTT
TRBV27,-,TRBJ2-1,TRBD1,CASSLAGGWDEQFF,TGTGCCAGCAGTTTAGCAGGGGGATGGGATGAGCAGTTCTTC
TRBV11-1,-,TRBJ1-2,TRBD1,CASSPNRGYGYTF,TGTGCCAGCAGCCCGAACAGGGGTTATGGCTACACCTTC
TRBV6-5,-,TRBJ1-6,-,CASSQQTDSPLHF,TGTGCCAGCAGCCAACAGACGGATTCACCCCTCCACTTT
TRBV11-1,-,TRBJ2-2,TRBD1,CASSLRQGATGELFF,TGTGCCAGCAGCTTAAGGCAGGGGGCTACCGGGGAGCTGTTTTTT
TRBV7-8,-,TRBJ2-7,TRBD2,CASSLTVGLAAYEQYF,TGTGCCAGCAGCCTTACAGTTGGACTAGCGGCGTACGAGCAGTACTTC
TRBV10-3,-,TRBJ2-3,-,CAIRVALNTDTQYF,TGTGCCATCAGGGTAGCCCTAAACACAGATACGCAGTATTTT
TRBV20-1,-,TRBJ2-7,TRBD2,CSASRVAGVNEQYF,TGCAGTGCTAGTAGGGTAGCGGGAGTGAACGAGCAGTACTTC
TRBV7-9,few,TRBJ1-1,TRBD1,CASSLVGTGGAFF,TGTGCCAGCAGCTTAGTAGGGACAGGGGGAGCTTTCTTT
TRBV6-4,-,TRBJ1-5,-,CASSEQSNQPQHF,TGTGCCAGCAGTGAGCAGAGCAATCAGCCCCAGCATTTT
TRBV5-1,once,TRBJ2-1,TRBD2,CASSGLAGGNEQFF,TGCGCCAGCAGCGGACTAGCGGGAGGGAATGAGCAGTTCTTC
TRBV6-5,-,TRBJ1-4,TRBD1,CASSYSWDRDNEKLFF,TGTGCCAGCAGTTACTCATGGGACAGGGATAATGAAAAACTGTTTTTT
TRBV10-3,-,TRBJ1-1,-,CAIRPGDKGPNTEAFF,TGTGCCATCAGGCCGGGAGACAAAGGACCGAACACTGAAGCTTTCTTT
TRBV4-3,-,TRBJ2-1,TRBD1,CASSQGWTGIYNEQFF,TGCGCCAGCAGCCAGGGCTGGACAGGGATCTACAATGAGCAGTTCTTC
TRBV28,-,TRBJ1-1,TRBD1,CASTPGQGDTEAFF,TGTGCCAGCACTCCGGGACAGGGGGACACTGAAGCTTTCTTT
TRBV5-1,-,TRBJ1-4,-,CASSLIPSEKLFF,TGCGCCAGCAGCTTGATTCCATCTGAAAAACTGTTTTTT
TRBV19,-,TRBJ1-1,-,CASRGARSGMNTEAFF,TGTGCCAGTAGGGGGGCCAGGTCAGGTATGAACACTGAAGCTTTCTTT
TRBV20-1,-,TRBJ1-4,-,CSARGGARLFF,TGCAGTGCTAGAGGGGGAGCGAGACTGTTTTTT
TRBV18,-,TRBJ1-5,-,CASSREGNQPQHF,TGTGCCAGCTCACGCGAGGGCAATCAGCCCCAGCATTTT
TRBV9,once,TRBJ1-2,-,CASSVGLDSYGYTF,TGTGCCAGCAGCGTAGGACTGGACAGCTATGGCTACACCTTC
TRBV27,few,TRBJ2-1,-,CASSTSRSKRPYNEQFF,-
TRBV6-1,-,TRBJ1-2,-,CASSDRGHNYGYTF,TGTGCCAGCAGTGACAGGGGTCATAACTATGGCTACACCTTC
TRBV5-1,-,TRBJ1-3,-,CASSYAPGIGNTIYF,TGCGCCAGCAGCTATGCACCAGGGATTGGAAACACCATATATTTT
TRBV28,-,TRBJ1-2,TRBD1,CASSLEAGGQPRYGYTF,TGTGCCAGCAGTTTAGAGGCAGGGGGACAACCCCGCTATGGCTACACCTTC
TRBV28,-,TRBJ1-2,-,CASSSGQSSYGYTF,TGTGCCAGCAGTTCTGGACAGTCTTCTTATGGCTACACCTTC
TRBV7-7,-,TRBJ2-1,TRBD2,CASSQERGSEQFF,TGTGCCAGCAGCCAAGAGCGGGGAAGTGAGCAGTTCTTC
TRBV18,-,TRBJ1-1,-,CASSGVNTEAFF,TGTGCCAGCTCCGGGGTGAACACTGAAGCTTTCTTT
TRBV7-3,once,TRBJ1-1,-,CASGNTRTEAFF,TGTGCCAGCGGAAATACTAGGACTGAAGCTTTCTTT
TRBV6-5,-,TRBJ1-5,-,CASSYSRGQPQHF,TGTGCCAGCAGTTACTCCAGAGGTCAGCCCCAGCATTTT
TRBV29-1,-,TRBJ1-6,TRBD1,CSVRTGYNSPLHF,TGCAGCGTTAGGACAGGGTATAATTCACCCCTCCACTTT
TRBV11-1,-,TRBJ2-7,-,CASSPLEGVAQYF,TGTGCCAGCAGCCCATTAGAAGGGGTAGCGCAGTACTTC
TRBV28,few,TRBJ1-2,-,CATGRNYGYTF,TGTGCCACCGGGAGGAACTATGGCTACACCTTC
TRBV27,-,TRBJ1-6,-,CASSRSVDINSPLHF,TGTGCCAGCAGTAGGTCGGTCGACATCAATTCACCCCTCCACTTT
TRBV27,once,TRBJ2-1,-,CASSPPGLLNNEQFF,TGTGCCAGCAGTCCCCCGGGACTGCTAAACAATGAGCAGTTCTTC
TRBV9,-,TRBJ2-7,-,CASSASSGLTYEQYF,TGTGCCAGCAGCGCCAGTAGCGGCTTAACCTACGAGCAGTACTTC
TRBV5-6,-,TRBJ2-3,TRBD1,CASNLQGPDTQYF,TGTGCCAGCAACCTACAGGGGCCAGATACGCAGTATTTT
TRBV7-3,-,TRBJ1-5,TRBD1,CASSLDRGQPQHF,TGTGCCAGCAGCTTGGACAGGGGCCAGCCCCAGCATTTT
TRBV18,-,TRBJ1-2,TRBD1,CASSPPTGNYGYTF,TGTGCCAGCTCACCACCGACAGGGAACTATGGCTACACCTTC
TRBV3-1/TRBV3-2,-,TRBJ2-7,TRBD2,CASSQAPGLGYEQYF,TGTGCCAGCAGCCAAGCCCCGGGACTAGGTTACGAGCAGTACTTC
TRBV6-5,-,TRBJ1-1,-,CASSSTVNTEAFF,TGTGCCAGCAGTTCGACAGTGAACACTGAAGCTTTCTTT
TRBV10-3,-,TRBJ1-1,-,CAISESNRGATEAFF,TGTGCCATCAGTGAGTCAAATCGGGGGGCCACTGAAGCTTTCTTT
TRBV28,-,TRBJ2-1,TRBD1,CASSFLGTVHNEQFF,TGTGCCAGCAGTTTTCTCGGGACAGTCCACAATGAGCAGTTCTTC
TRBV11-2,-,TRBJ1-1,TRBD1,CASSLGQGGTEAFF,TGTGCCAGCAGCCTCGGACAGGGAGGGACTGAAGCTTTCTTT
TRBV7-8,once,TRBJ1-1,-,CASSPRTTNTEAFF,TGTGCCAGCAGCCCCCGGACAACGAACACTGAAGCTTTCTTT
TRBV6-1,-,TRBJ2-2,-,CASSSGLVNTGELFF,TGTGCCAGCAGTTCGGGACTGGTGAACACCGGGGAGCTGTTTTTT
TRBV24-1,-,TRBJ2-7,-,CATSVRDRIPNHEQYF,TGTGCCACCAGTGTTCGAGACAGGATCCCGAACCACGAGCAGTACTTC
TRBV12-3/TRBV12-4,-,TRBJ1-2,TRBD1,CASSPGQGYGYTF,TGTGCCAGCAGCCCCGGACAGGGGTATGGCTACACCTTC
TRBV11-3,-,TRBJ1-1,-,CASSRHSDGTEAFF,TGTGCCAGCAGCCGACATTCCGACGGCACTGAAGCTTTCTTT
TRBV27,-,TRBJ2-7,TRBD2,CASSLRLAGNLEQYF,TGTGCCAGCAGTTTAAGACTAGCGGGAAATCTCGAGCAGTACTTC
TRBV25-1,once,TRBJ1-6,-,CASSEFVNRAGSPLHF,TGTGCCAGCAGTGAGTTCGTTAACAGGGCGGGTTCACCCCTCCACTTT
TRBV7-3,once,TRBJ1-1,-,CASSQGPGTEAFF,TGTGCCAGCAGCCAGGGTCCCGGAACTGAAGCTTTCTTT